This T cell receptor (beta chain) was obtained from a study of tumor-infiltrating lymphocytes in primary liver carcinoma. Study observations and caveats: Reduced overlap was seen in tumor-adjacent and tumor-blood pairs versus tumor region pairs.

Out of unsorted whole blood came the blood RNA, and germline DNA was extracted as well. This clonotype was seen only a few times. No antigen is known for it. A primer matching the constant region was used to make TCR beta cDNA from approximately 0.45 ug of total RNA. For TCR beta, libraries were produced by three nested multiplex PCR rounds using slightly modified ARM-PCR. Forward primers for TRBV1-TRBV30 and a C-beta reverse primer served the first two PCR rounds, at approximately 10 cycles each. TCRdb passed the multiplex PCR reads through MiXCR, listing each CDR3 protein once. The table shows approximately 330,000 distinct CDR3 sequences, with 65% occurring only once. There are 13 residues in the CDR3. Trimming cost V 5 bases and J 4 bases, with 9 bases left between them. Germline-derived CDR1 and CDR2 are MNHEY and SVGEGT.

The receptor's source is a man aged 35 to 55 with primary liver carcinoma and hepatitis B virus infection. Sequenced sample: peripheral blood. The rearrangement joins TRBV6-2 or TRBV6-3 to TRBJ2-1; D call uncertain. The chain's CDR3 is CASSLLPYNEQFF. The CDR3 DNA reads as TGTGCCAGCAGTCTACTACCGTACAATGAGCAGTTCTTC.